This is a list of T cell receptor beta chains from one sample in a study of immune heterogeneity within non-small cell lung tumors. One entry per CDR3 protein, called by TCRdb with MiXCR from the multiplex PCR reads. The sample has 10,000 to 13,000 distinct CDR3 sequences; 25% to 35% are singletons. The sequencing sample was made of lung tumor tissue. The receptors originated from an older woman with non-small cell lung cancer. Each CDR3 is given with its conserved first and last residue. A D gene is named only where the DNA matches it firmly. Clone size is stated in some rows and not others, as once, few, many or a class when expanded.

size: few
V: TRBV20-1
D: .
J: TRBJ2-7
length: 11
CDR3: CSTREFYEQYF
DNA: TGCAGTACTAGGGAATTCTACGAGCAGTACTTC

size: few
V: TRBV20-1
D: .
J: TRBJ2-5
length: 13
CDR3: CSAGYLIEGTQYF
DNA: TGCAGTGCCGGATATCTTATAGAAGGGACCCAGTACTTC

size: medium-sized
V: TRBV11-2
D: .
J: TRBJ1-3
length: 13
CDR3: CASSAQGLNTIYF
DNA: TGTGCCAGCAGCGCACAGGGTTTGAACACCATATATTTT

size: few
V: TRBV3-1
D: TRBD1
J: TRBJ1-4
length: 16
CDR3: CASSQDRAGGDEKLFF
DNA: TGTGCCAGCAGCCAAGATCGGGCAGGGGGAGATGAAAAACTGTTTTTT

size: many
V: TRBV7-9
D: TRBD1
J: TRBJ1-4
length: 15
CDR3: CASSTPRGANEKLFF
DNA: TGTGCCAGCAGCACCCCCAGGGGGGCTAATGAAAAACTGTTTTTT

size: medium-sized
V: TRBV7-2
D: .
J: TRBJ2-1
length: 12
CDR3: CASSLALGTLFF
DNA: TGTGCCAGCAGCTTAGCGCTTGGGACTCTGTTCTTC

size: medium-sized
V: TRBV30
D: TRBD1
J: TRBJ2-7
length: 14
CDR3: CAWQSRGPLDEQYF
DNA: TGTGCCTGGCAGTCCAGGGGGCCGTTGGACGAGCAGTACTTC

size: many
V: TRBV4-1
D: TRBD1
J: TRBJ1-4
length: 17
CDR3: CASSQDRGGQEGEKLFF
DNA: TGCGCCAGCAGCCAAGATAGGGGGGGACAGGAGGGGGAAAAACTGTTTTTT

size: .
V: TRBV9
D: .
J: TRBJ2-3
length: 12
CDR3: CASSASTDTQYF
DNA: TGTGCCAGCAGCGCCTCGACAGATACGCAGTATTTT

size: many
V: TRBV4-3
D: .
J: TRBJ1-1
length: 14
CDR3: CASSQDQRSTEAFF
DNA: TGCGCCAGCAGCCAAGATCAACGGAGCACTGAAGCTTTCTTT

size: many
V: TRBV4-3
D: .
J: TRBJ2-1
length: 13
CDR3: CASRDGTYNEQFF
DNA: TGCGCCAGCAGGGATGGGACCTACAATGAGCAGTTCTTC

size: medium-sized
V: TRBV18
D: .
J: TRBJ2-7
length: 11
CDR3: CASSSSYEQYF
DNA: TGTGCCAGCTCATCCAGTTACGAGCAGTACTTC

size: few
V: TRBV14
D: TRBD1
J: TRBJ2-3
length: 15
CDR3: CASSQVGTGPDTQYF
DNA: TGTGCCAGCAGCCAAGTCGGGACAGGGCCAGATACGCAGTATTTT

size: many
V: TRBV6-1
D: .
J: TRBJ1-6
length: 13
CDR3: CASSDTGNSPLHF
DNA: TGTGCCAGCAGTGACACAGGGAATTCACCCCTCCACTTT

size: many
V: TRBV29-1
D: TRBD1
J: TRBJ1-1
length: 12
CDR3: CSTETGYGEAFF
DNA: TGCAGCACCGAGACAGGGTACGGTGAAGCTTTCTTT

size: .
V: TRBV30
D: TRBD1
J: TRBJ1-2
length: 12
CDR3: CACRQGSYGYTF
DNA: TGTGCCTGCCGACAGGGGAGCTATGGCTACACCTTC

size: medium-sized
V: TRBV27
D: .
J: TRBJ2-5
length: 13
CDR3: CASSWRGRETQYF
DNA: TGTGCCAGCAGTTGGAGGGGGCGAGAGACCCAGTACTTC

size: medium-sized
V: TRBV30
D: .
J: TRBJ1-6
length: 13
CDR3: CAWSGQANSPLHF
DNA: TGTGCCTGGAGTGGCCAGGCTAATTCACCCCTCCACTTT

size: .
V: TRBV7-8
D: TRBD2
J: TRBJ2-1
length: 15
CDR3: CASSKTAGIYNEQFF
DNA: TGTGCCAGCAGCAAAACAGCGGGAATTTACAATGAGCAGTTCTTC

size: few
V: TRBV10-1
D: .
J: TRBJ2-7
length: 13
CDR3: CASSESGPYEQYF
DNA: TGCGCCAGCAGTGAGTCAGGGCCCTACGAGCAGTACTTC

size: medium-sized
V: TRBV7-2
D: .
J: TRBJ1-5
length: 14
CDR3: CASSRGDSTSAQHF
DNA: TGTGCCAGCAGCCGTGGAGATAGTACGTCGGCCCAGCATTTT

size: few
V: TRBV2
D: TRBD2
J: TRBJ2-5
length: 15
CDR3: CASSETIAGGATQYF
DNA: TGTGCCAGCAGTGAGACAATAGCGGGAGGAGCGACCCAGTACTTC

size: .
V: TRBV28
D: .
J: TRBJ2-1
length: 13
CDR3: CASTSSGNNEQFF
DNA: TGTGCCAGCACCTCGAGTGGGAACAATGAGCAGTTCTTC

size: .
V: TRBV19
D: TRBD1
J: TRBJ2-1
length: 15
CDR3: CASSRDRDSYNEQFF
DNA: TGTGCCAGTAGTAGGGACAGGGACTCCTACAATGAGCAGTTCTTC